This T cell receptor (beta chain) was sequenced during a study of control samples from healthy donors and cancer patients. The repertoire was sequenced with immunoSEQ multiplex PCR; TCRdb's copy has only in-frame clones and lacks some. The sample has about 100,000 clones; about 89% are singletons. The source of this sequence is a man younger than 40 in good health. Sequenced sample: blood.

CDR3: CASSLMWRGYETQYF. In DNA form, the CDR3 reads TGTGCCAGCAGCTTAATGTGGCGGGGGTATGAGACCCAGTACTTC. This chain links TRBV11-2 with TRBJ2-5; the match to TRBD2 covers 7 bases. Per germline, CDR1 SGHAT and CDR2 FQNNGV. The CDR3 sequence is 15 residues long. Trimming at V came to 2 bases and at J to 5 bases, leaving 8 bases not matched to a gene.